These 20 T cell receptor beta chains originate from one sample sequenced in a study of memory CD4+ T cells and cytomegalovirus serostatus (dated by TCRdb to between 2018 and 2020). Library construction relied on the immunoSEQ multiplex PCR assay. Entries here come from immuneACCESS through TCRdb and include only in-frame sequences with V and J called. Some clones fail to appear in such tables; in the studies checked, an unresolved V gene covers under half of the shortfall, and the cause of the remainder is unknown. Recorded for this sample are roughly 50,000 clones; roughly 72% of them occurred a single time. The ten most abundant clones make up 1.6% of the sample. Single viable CD3+CD4+CD8-CD45RO+ cells were sorted as memory CD4+ T cells on a FACSAria II. The sequencing input was memory CD4+ T cells from blood. These receptors all stem from an adult in good health and CMV-seronegative.

The V and J genes are TRBV5-4 and TRBJ2-3; TRBD2 matches at 7 bases. V shed 5 bases, J shed 0 bases, and the junction held 6 bases outside the gene matches. The germline V gene encodes CDR1 SGHNT and CDR2 YYREEE (reference sequence). This CDR3 comprises 15 residues. The CDR3 DNA follows: TGTGCCAGCAGTCGGGACTACTCTAGCACAGATACGCAGTATTTT. It is translated as CASSRDYSSTDTQYF.

The chain is built from TRBV6-1 and TRBJ1-6; D unresolved. Trimming left V 6 bases short and J 0 bases short, with 6 bases between. Germline V gives CDR1 MNHNS, CDR2 SASEGT. This CDR3 is 14 amino acids long. The CDR3 nucleotides are TGTGCCAGCAGCGCGAGCTCCTATAATTCACCCCTCCACTTT. Translated, it gives CASSASSYNSPLHF.

V gene TRBV30 combines with J gene TRBJ2-5, with 16 bases fitting TRBD2. The germline CDR1 and CDR2 sequences are GTSNPN and SVGIG (reference sequence). The CDR3 is 21 residues long. The trim removed 1 base at V and 6 bases at J, leaving 20 bases unmatched. CDR3 loop: CAWSAKPGTSGGARTIKTQYF. In nucleotides, the CDR3 is TGTGCCTGGAGTGCAAAGCCCGGGACTAGCGGGGGGGCCAGGACTATTAAGACCCAGTACTTC.

The J gene is TRBJ1-6, the V gene TRBV7-2; TRBD1 might be the D (5 bases). This CDR3 region has 13 residues. Germline CDR1 and CDR2: SGHTA and FQGNSA. Trimming stripped 4 bases from V and 18 bases from J, with 19 bases between. The CDR3 protein is CASSSKRGRECHF. The CDR3 DNA reads TGTGCCAGCAGCTCAAAGCGGGGCAGGGAATGCCACTTT.

The chain employs TRBV19 and TRBJ1-5, with D perhaps matching TRBD1 (5 bases). The germline gives CDR1 LNHDA, CDR2 SQIVND (reference sequence). The CDR3 is made up of 16 amino acids. V was trimmed by 3 bases and J by 3 bases, leaving 15 bases between them. CDR3 coding DNA: TGTGCCAGTAGTATTGGTGTGGGACGGGACAATCAGCCCCAGCATTTT. Its protein is CASSIGVGRDNQPQHF.

This chain uses TRBV27 with TRBJ2-3; 13 positions agree with TRBD2. CDR1 and CDR2 (germline): MNHEY, SMNVEV (reference sequence). The V segment lost 5 bases and the J segment 4 bases; nucleotides outside the gene matches: 3. The CDR3 extends over 15 amino acids. DNA of the CDR3: TGTGCCAGCAGTCTGACTAGCGGGGGGCCAGATACGCAGTATTTT. As protein: CASSLTSGGPDTQYF.

This sequence joins TRBV7-2 and TRBJ2-1; 8 positions agree with TRBD1. CDR3 size: 15 residues. The junction had 5 bases not matched to a gene; V was cut back by 5 bases and J by 2 bases. The germline CDR1 and CDR2 sequences are SGHTA and FQGNSA. The DNA for the CDR3 is TGTGCCAGCAGCCCCTCGGGACAGGCCTACAATGAGCAGTTCTTC. Protein product: CASSPSGQAYNEQFF.

V and J are TRBV11-2 and TRBJ2-7; D gene unclear. The CDR3 length is 11 residues. Per germline, CDR1 SGHAT and CDR2 FQNNGV. The V end lost 5 bases, the J end lost 3 bases, and 5 bases lay between the germline ends. DNA of the CDR3: TGTGCCAGCAGCGGAAACTACGAGCAGTACTTC. It specifies CASSGNYEQYF.

The chain carries TRBV10-2 and TRBJ2-7; no reliable D call. This CDR3 contains 15 residues. Germline values: CDR1 WSHSY, CDR2 SAAADI. Trimming took off 3 bases at V and 1 base at J, with 13 bases between the two ends. For the CDR3, the DNA is TGCGCCAGCAGTGATCCTCCTAGTACATCCTACGAGCAGTACTTC. Translating it yields CASSDPPSTSYEQYF.

V and J are TRBV10-3 and TRBJ1-3, with 9 nucleotides matching TRBD1. Unmatched junction bases numbered 9, after V lost 11 bases and J lost 1 base. CDR1 and CDR2 from the germline V gene are ENHRY and SYGVKD. CDR3 length: 15 amino acids. For the CDR3, the DNA is TGTGCCGTCCGGGACAGGGAAAAATCTGGAAACACCATATATTTT. Protein sequence: CAVRDREKSGNTIYF.

The chain couples TRBV11-2 to TRBJ2-1, with 13 nucleotides matching TRBD2. The CDR3 is 15 residues long. CDR1 SGHAT and CDR2 FQNNGV come from the germline V gene. Trimming cost V 5 bases and J 6 bases; bases outside gene matches: 4. The CDR3 bases are TGTGCCAGCAGCCCGACTAGCGGGAGGTTCAATGAGCAGTTCTTC. Amino acid sequence: CASSPTSGRFNEQFF.

This chain connects TRBV11-2 to TRBJ2-1, with D possibly TRBD2 on 5 matching bases. The V gene lost 3 bases and the J gene lost 2 bases, with 8 bases spanning the gap. Germline V gene data show CDR1 as SGHAT and CDR2 as FQNNGV. This CDR3 comprises 14 residues. The DNA of the CDR3 is TGTGCCAGCAGCTTCCGGGGAACCTACAATGAGCAGTTCTTC. It encodes CASSFRGTYNEQFF.

The rearrangement links TRBV11-2 to TRBJ2-2, with D possibly being TRBD1 (5 bases). The germline CDR1 and CDR2 sequences are SGHAT and FQNNGV. Trimming removed 6 bases from V and 5 bases from J, with 16 bases in between. The CDR3 consists of 15 residues. The DNA of the CDR3 is TGTGCCAGCAGTTTCCAGCAGGGCCGAACCGGGGAGCTGTTTTTT. Translation: CASSFQQGRTGELFF.

The chain uses TRBV18 and TRBJ1-1; D possibly corresponds to TRBD1 (5 bases). The germline V gene encodes CDR1 KGHSH and CDR2 LQKENI. This CDR3 spans 14 amino acids. V lost 2 bases to trimming and J lost 2 bases, with 9 bases between them. DNA of the CDR3: TGTGCCAGCTCACCAGGGGGATTCAACACTGAAGCTTTCTTT. Its protein is CASSPGGFNTEAFF.

The chain couples TRBV27 to TRBJ2-4; no reliable D call. Trimming left V 5 bases short and J 0 bases short, with 11 bases between. In germline, CDR1 is MNHEY, CDR2 SMNVEV (reference sequence). The CDR3 spans 15 residues. In DNA form, the CDR3 reads TGTGCCAGCAGTGACACCGAGCAAGCCAAAAACATTCAGTACTTC. Encoded protein: CASSDTEQAKNIQYF.

The chain uses TRBV2 and TRBJ1-5; TRBD1 agrees at 7 bases. The CDR3 length is 16 residues. V was pared by 5 bases and J by 0 bases, with 7 bases of the junction left unmatched. Germline V lookup: CDR1 SNHLY, CDR2 FYNNEI. The CDR3 loop reads CASSRDRVGSNQPQHF. The CDR3 DNA is TGTGCCAGCAGTAGAGACAGGGTGGGTAGCAATCAGCCCCAGCATTTT.

The V and J genes are TRBV13 and TRBJ2-7; 12 bases map to TRBD2. This CDR3 spans 16 amino acids. CDR1 and CDR2 from the germline V gene are PRHDT and FYEKMQ (reference sequence). V shed 5 bases and J 1 base; nucleotides not matched to a gene: 6. The CDR3: CASSHGGLAGSYEQYF. The CDR3 DNA reads as TGTGCCAGCAGCCATGGAGGACTAGCGGGGTCCTACGAGCAGTACTTC.

The rearrangement links TRBV6-6 to TRBJ1-2, with 8 bases fitting TRBD1. The CDR3 has 15 amino acids. CDR1 MNHNY and CDR2 SVGAGI come from the germline V gene (reference sequence). The junction had 6 bases not matched to a gene; V was cut back by 6 bases and J by 0 bases. CDR3 amino acids: CASRRGQEANYGYTF. DNA of the CDR3: TGTGCCAGCAGGAGGGGACAGGAAGCTAACTATGGCTACACCTTC.

V usage is TRBV11-2 and J usage is TRBJ1-2; 9 nucleotides agree with TRBD1. The CDR3 loop spans 15 amino acids. Germline V gene lookup returns CDR1 SGHAT and CDR2 FQNNGV. V gave up 6 bases and J gave up 6 bases; unmatched junction bases: 11. CDR3 amino acids: CASRDQNTGGHGYTF. The CDR3 region has the DNA TGTGCCAGCAGGGATCAAAATACAGGGGGCCATGGCTACACCTTC. Complete variable domain (other parts from reference TRBV11-2 and TRBJ1-2): EAGVAQSPRYKIIEKRQSVAFWCNPISGHATLYWYQQILGQGPKLLIQFQNNGVVDDSQLPKDRFSAERLKGVDSTLKIQPAKLEDSAVYLCASRDQNTGGHGYTFGSGTRLTVV.

J is TRBJ1-2 and V is TRBV19; D call uncertain. V was clipped by 3 bases and J by 2 bases, with 7 bases between them. The germline gives CDR1 LNHDA, CDR2 SQIVND (reference sequence). The CDR3 totals 13 residues. The CDR3 bases are TGTGCCAGTAGTATTAACGGAAACTATGGCTACACCTTC. As protein: CASSINGNYGYTF. Variable domain in full (rest from reference TRBV19 and TRBJ1-2): DGGITQSPKYLFRKEGQNVTLSCEQNLNHDAMYWYRQDPGQGLRLIYYSQIVNDFQKGDIAEGYSVSREKKESFPLTVTSAQKNPTAFYLCASSINGNYGYTFGSGTRLTVV.